A single sample gave rise to the 18 T cell receptor beta chains below, sequenced in a study of blood T cell repertoires in COVID-19. Clones were sequenced by immunoSEQ multiplex PCR, and TCRdb holds only the in-frame ones, with some missing. The sample records fewer than 250,000 clones, roughly 87% being singletons. The sequencing input was PBMCs or T cells enriched from blood (not recorded which). The receptor source for this set is a woman in her twenties or thirties with acute COVID-19.

This sequence joins TRBV6-2 or TRBV6-3 and TRBJ1-1; perhaps TRBD1 as D (5 bases). Trimming cost V 4 bases and J 2 bases, with 11 bases left between them. This CDR3 is built from 14 residues. CDR1 and CDR2 (germline): MNHEY, SVGEGT. The CDR3 here is CASSSPTENTEAFF. Here the CDR3 DNA reads TGTGCCAGCAGTTCCCCGACAGAAAACACTGAAGCTTTCTTT.

V is TRBV27 and J is TRBJ1-4, with TRBD1 matching over 10 bases. This CDR3 region has 19 residues. The germline gives CDR1 MNHEY, CDR2 SMNVEV (reference sequence). V was clipped by 4 bases and J by 0 bases; unmatched bases: 11. CDR3 sequence: CASSSRKDRGGPTNEKLFF. As DNA, the CDR3 is TGTGCCAGCAGTTCACGAAAGGACAGGGGGGGGCCAACTAATGAAAAACTGTTTTTT. The full variable domain, rest sourced from reference TRBV27 and TRBJ1-4, is EAQVTQNPRYLITVTGKKLTVTCSQNMNHEYMSWYRQDPGLGLRQIYYSMNVEVTDKGDVPEGYKVSRKEKRNFPLILESPSPNQTSLYFCASSSRKDRGGPTNEKLFFGSGTQLSVL.

The rearrangement joins TRBV9 to TRBJ2-3; TRBD2 matches at 12 bases. Germline V gene lookup returns CDR1 SGDLS and CDR2 YYNGEE. This CDR3 has 16 amino acids. The V gene end was trimmed by 4 bases and the J gene end by 0 bases; junction bases not matched to a gene: 3. The CDR3 spells CASSLTSGGSTDTQYF. DNA of the CDR3: TGTGCCAGCAGCCTCACTAGCGGGGGGAGCACAGATACGCAGTATTTT.

The gene calls are TRBV19 and TRBJ1-1; D is unresolved. V lost 2 bases, J lost 9 bases, and 13 bases lay in between. Germline CDR1 and CDR2: LNHDA and SQIVND (reference sequence). This CDR3 spans 13 amino acids. CDR3 protein: CASSIIPANKAFF. The DNA for the CDR3 is TGTGCCAGTAGTATAATTCCCGCGAATAAAGCTTTCTTT.

The chain links TRBV5-1 to TRBJ1-2; 12 bases are shared with TRBD1. After removal of 0 bases from V and 2 bases from J, the junction contained 5 bases not matched to a gene. Germline V gene sequence: CDR1 SGHRS, CDR2 YFSETQ. There are 17 residues in the CDR3. CDR3 residues: CASSLGPGQGANYGYTF. CDR3 nucleotides: TGCGCCAGCAGCTTGGGCCCGGGACAGGGGGCGAACTATGGCTACACCTTC.

The chain employs TRBV4-1 and TRBJ1-3, with 7 nucleotides matching TRBD1. The V and J ends lost 3 bases and 4 bases, in that order; junction bases with no gene match: 0. This CDR3 is built from 13 residues. Per germline, CDR1 MGHRA and CDR2 YSYEKL. The CDR3 DNA is TGCGCCAGCAGCCAGGGACAGGGAAACACCATATATTTT. It codes for CASSQGQGNTIYF.

The CDR3: CASSIGTGGSSPLHF. The CDR3 region has the DNA TGTGCCAGCAGCATAGGGACAGGGGGTAGTTCACCCCTCCACTTT. V is TRBV9 and J is TRBJ1-6; 11 nucleotides line up with TRBD1. Unmatched junction bases numbered 6, after V lost 4 bases and J lost 9 bases. The CDR3 runs to 15 residues. CDR1 is SGDLS and CDR2 is YYNGEE in the germline V gene.

The rearrangement joins TRBV7-9 to TRBJ2-7; 11 positions match TRBD2. V lost 5 bases to trimming and J lost 7 bases; unmatched junction nucleotides: 10. Germline-derived CDR1 and CDR2 are SEHNR and FQNEAQ (reference sequence). CDR3 length: 15 amino acids. CDR3 protein: CASSPRLAGQVEQYF. CDR3 DNA sequence: TGTGCCAGCAGCCCCCGACTAGCGGGGCAGGTGGAGCAGTACTTC.

The chain has TRBV4-1 and TRBJ2-1; 11 nucleotides line up with TRBD2. Germline V gene sequence: CDR1 MGHRA, CDR2 YSYEKL. The junction had 7 bases not matched to a gene; V was cut back by 4 bases and J by 5 bases. The CDR3 sequence is 16 residues long. Here the CDR3 reads CASSPSGLAEDNEQFF. The CDR3 region has the DNA TGCGCCAGCAGCCCCTCGGGACTAGCGGAGGACAATGAGCAGTTCTTC.

The chain uses TRBV6-5 and TRBJ2-5; maybe TRBD2 (5 bases). Germline V gene lookup returns CDR1 MNHEY and CDR2 SVGAGI. V lost 3 bases and J 13 bases, leaving 18 bases between the germline ends. The CDR3 is 13 amino acids. CDR3 amino acids: CASSYWRGQLLYF. The DNA for the CDR3 is TGTGCCAGCAGTTATTGGCGCGGGCAGTTACTGTACTTC.

CDR3: CASSWGGTTEAFF. The CDR3 coding sequence is TGTGCCAGCAGCTGGGGAGGGACCACTGAAGCTTTCTTT. This chain connects TRBV7-8 to TRBJ1-1, with TRBD1 as a possible D gene (5 bases). This CDR3 is 13 amino acids long. Trimming cost V 4 bases and J 4 bases, with 10 bases left between them. CDR1 SGHVS and CDR2 FQNEAQ come from the germline V gene. Looking up the rest from reference TRBV7-8 and TRBJ1-1 gives the full variable domain: GAGVSQSPRYKVAKRGQDVALRCDPISGHVSLFWYQQALGQGPEFLTYFQNEAQLDKSGLPSDRFFAERPEGSVSTLKIQRTQQEDSAVYLCASSWGGTTEAFFGQGTRLTVV.

V and J are TRBV7-6 and TRBJ2-2, with a possible D match to TRBD1 (5 bases). This CDR3 contains 15 residues. Trimming removed 0 bases from V and 1 base from J, with 6 bases in between. Germline CDR1 is SGHVS and CDR2 is FNYEAQ. The CDR3 loop is CASSLAQGNTGELFF. The DNA for the CDR3 is TGTGCCAGCAGCTTAGCCCAGGGGAACACCGGGGAGCTGTTTTTT.

The gene calls are TRBV4-3 and TRBJ2-7; a weak D match, TRBD1 (6 bases). Germline CDR1 is LGHNA and CDR2 is YSLEER. The CDR3 is 15 residues long. V lost 4 bases and J 2 bases, leaving 15 bases between the germline ends. CDR3 sequence: CASSLTPQGTYEQYF. The CDR3 DNA reads TGCGCCAGCAGCCTAACCCCACAGGGAACCTACGAGCAGTACTTC.

There are a few counts of this clone. The chain combines TRBV3-1 (or the pseudogene TRBV3-2) with TRBJ1-2; 8 nucleotides line up with TRBD1. The J segment lost 1 base and the V segment lost 0 bases, leaving 4 bases of the junction unmatched. Germline CDR1 is LGHDT and CDR2 is YNNKEL (reference sequence). This CDR3 spans 16 amino acids. The CDR3 here is CASSQDRTGRNYGYTF. The CDR3 coding sequence is TGTGCCAGCAGCCAAGATAGGACAGGGCGTAACTATGGCTACACCTTC.

This rearrangement joins TRBV12-3 or TRBV12-4 to TRBJ1-4; D perhaps matches TRBD1 (6 bases). The CDR3 is made up of 13 amino acids. The V end lost 7 bases, the J end lost 3 bases, and 9 bases lay between the germline ends. The chain's CDR3 is CASKGTPNEKLFF. CDR3 bases: TGTGCCAGCAAGGGGACACCTAATGAAAAACTGTTTTTT.

This clone was found once. V usage is TRBV4-1 and J usage is TRBJ1-1; D not resolved. The CDR3 spans 15 residues. The V end lost 3 bases, the J end lost 5 bases, and 16 bases lay between the germline ends. Germline CDR1 is MGHRA and CDR2 is YSYEKL. This CDR3 reads CASSHEEGRGTEAFF. The DNA for the CDR3 is TGCGCCAGCAGCCACGAGGAAGGTAGAGGAACTGAAGCTTTCTTT.

The J gene is TRBJ2-1, the V gene TRBV9; 10 bases line up with TRBD2. CDR3 size: 15 residues. From germline, CDR1 is SGDLS and CDR2 YYNGEE. J lost 4 bases, V lost 3 bases, and 4 bases had no gene match. CDR3 protein: CASSASGGAYNEQFF. CDR3 bases: TGTGCCAGCAGCGCAAGCGGGGGGGCTTACAATGAGCAGTTCTTC.

This clone has only a few counts. CDR3: CASSREQGFSEKLFF. CDR3 bases: TGCGCCAGCAGCCGAGAACAGGGGTTTAGTGAAAAACTGTTTTTT. The chain recombines TRBV4-1 with TRBJ1-4; TRBD1 agrees at 7 bases. V lost 4 bases, J lost 7 bases, and 9 bases stayed unmatched. The V gene's germline CDR1 is MGHRA and CDR2 YSYEKL. The CDR3 is 15 amino acids.